This T cell receptor beta chain is from a study of OX40 agonist ivuxolimab in advanced cancers. On the study more broadly: Enrollees could have had prior anti-PD-1, anti-PD-L1 or anti-CTLA-4 therapy, which under 50% had received.

Autoimmune disease history or systemic immunosuppression barred patients. CDR1 SGHTA and CDR2 FQGNSA come from the germline V gene. The CDR3 has 11 residues. Remarks on this clone: The antigen is not known.

General study points: The mean number of expanded clones was higher in CD8+ T cells than in CD4+. In a subset of nonresponders, normalized T-cell clonal expansion was also low.

Generated by immunoSEQ multiplex PCR, the TCRdb table keeps only in-frame clones and is missing some. The sample includes approximately 80,000 clones, around 87% of them seen just once. The rearrangement joins TRBV7-2 to TRBJ1-2, with D possibly TRBD1 on 6 matching bases. Sequencing was performed on CD4+ or CD8+ T cells sorted from blood, taken in a trial of the OX40 agonist ivuxolimab. This receptor was obtained from an adult with an advanced solid tumor such as melanoma, head and neck, liver or kidney cancer. The CDR3: CAAGGNYGYTF. CDR3 nucleotides: TGTGCAGCCGGGGGCAACTATGGCTACACCTTC.